The rows below give T cell receptor beta chains drawn from one sample of a study of vaccination effects on CD4 cells after COVID-19. Their target antigens are unknown. Profiling relied on immunoSEQ multiplex PCR, and the TCRdb table lists in-frame clones only, not all of them. The sample has around 54,000 clones; around 75% are singletons. Sample: CD4+ T cells from PBMCs cultured with HCoV-229E spike peptides, taken before COVID-19 vaccination. The receptor source for this set is a human donor who received a COVID-19 vaccine. The CDR3 runs from the conserved cysteine through the conserved F or W. D genes are given only for firm matches. Clone size appears in some rows only: once, few, many, or a class for an expanded clone.

J gene: TRBJ2-3; V gene: TRBV2; D gene: .; clone size: once; CDR3 DNA: TGTGCCAGCAGTGATTGGGGGGGCGGCACAGATACGCAGTATTTT; CDR3 protein: CASSDWGGGTDTQYF
J gene: TRBJ2-5; V gene: TRBV24-1; D gene: .; clone size: .; CDR3 DNA: TGTGCCACCAGTGATTTAGCGGCCACCGAGACCCAGTACTTC; CDR3 protein: CATSDLAATETQYF
J gene: TRBJ1-2; V gene: TRBV5-4; D gene: .; clone size: .; CDR3 DNA: TGTGCCAGCAGCTTTGGCAGGGGACGGTTAAACTATGGCTACACCTTC; CDR3 protein: CASSFGRGRLNYGYTF
J gene: TRBJ1-1; V gene: TRBV5-6; D gene: .; clone size: .; CDR3 DNA: TGTGCCAGCAGCTTAAATCCCACAGGGTACATGAACACTGAAGCTTTCTTT; CDR3 protein: CASSLNPTGYMNTEAFF
J gene: TRBJ2-3; V gene: TRBV24-1; D gene: .; clone size: .; CDR3 DNA: TGTGCCACCAGTGATGCTACGGGGGCGGATACGCAGTATTTT; CDR3 protein: CATSDATGADTQYF
J gene: TRBJ1-1; V gene: TRBV7-8; D gene: .; clone size: .; CDR3 DNA: TGTGCCAGCAGCTTTGTGGAATTAAGCACTGAAGCTTTCTTT; CDR3 protein: CASSFVELSTEAFF
J gene: TRBJ2-1; V gene: TRBV5-1; D gene: TRBD2; clone size: .; CDR3 DNA: TGCGCCAGCAGCCCCGGCGGGAGGGGAGGCTACAATGAGCAGTTCTTC; CDR3 protein: CASSPGGRGGYNEQFF
J gene: TRBJ2-2; V gene: TRBV7-2; D gene: .; clone size: .; CDR3 DNA: TGTGCCAGCAGCTTACAGGGGCGGACCGGGGAGCTGTTTTTT; CDR3 protein: CASSLQGRTGELFF
J gene: TRBJ2-6; V gene: TRBV9; D gene: .; clone size: few; CDR3 DNA: TGTGCCAGCAGCGTAGCTGGGGCCAACGTCCTGACTTTC; CDR3 protein: CASSVAGANVLTF
J gene: TRBJ2-5; V gene: TRBV18; D gene: TRBD1; clone size: .; CDR3 DNA: TGTGCCAGCTCACTCTTCGACAGGGCCCTCCAAGAGACCCAGTACTTC; CDR3 protein: CASSLFDRALQETQYF
J gene: TRBJ1-6; V gene: TRBV27; D gene: .; clone size: .; CDR3 DNA: TGTGCCAGCAGTTTAGAGGGTTATAATTCACCCCTCCACTTT; CDR3 protein: CASSLEGYNSPLHF
J gene: TRBJ1-5; V gene: TRBV5-1; D gene: .; clone size: .; CDR3 DNA: TGCGCCAGCAGCTTGGAAGGCGGGGGCAGTCAGCCCCAGCATTTT; CDR3 protein: CASSLEGGGSQPQHF
J gene: TRBJ2-3; V gene: TRBV18; D gene: .; clone size: .; CDR3 DNA: TGTGCCAGCTCACCGACGGTCATGACAGATACGCAGTATTTT; CDR3 protein: CASSPTVMTDTQYF
J gene: TRBJ2-3; V gene: TRBV18; D gene: TRBD2; clone size: .; CDR3 DNA: TGTGCCAGCTCCCGCCCGGGACTAGCGAGCACAGATACGCAGTATTTT; CDR3 protein: CASSRPGLASTDTQYF
J gene: TRBJ1-1; V gene: TRBV5-1; D gene: .; clone size: .; CDR3 DNA: TGCGCCAGCAGCTTGGTAGAGGGAAACACTGAAGCTTTCTTT; CDR3 protein: CASSLVEGNTEAFF
J gene: TRBJ2-5; V gene: TRBV2; D gene: .; clone size: .; CDR3 DNA: TGTGCCAGCAGTCCCCTCGGGGAGACCCAGTACTTC; CDR3 protein: CASSPLGETQYF
J gene: TRBJ1-4; V gene: TRBV6-5; D gene: .; clone size: .; CDR3 DNA: TGTGCCAGCAGTTACTCGCCAGGAAATGAAAAACTGTTTTTT; CDR3 protein: CASSYSPGNEKLFF
J gene: TRBJ2-5; V gene: TRBV7-2; D gene: .; clone size: .; CDR3 DNA: TGTGCCAGCAGCTTAGAACGAGGACTGGACCAAGAGACCCAGTACTTC; CDR3 protein: CASSLERGLDQETQYF
J gene: TRBJ1-3; V gene: TRBV6-2/TRBV6-3; D gene: .; clone size: .; CDR3 DNA: TGTGCCAGCAGTTATCGTGGGACACCAACCTCTGGAAACACCATATATTTT; CDR3 protein: CASSYRGTPTSGNTIYF
J gene: TRBJ2-2; V gene: TRBV18; D gene: .; clone size: .; CDR3 DNA: TGTGCCAGCTCACCATCCGGGGACACCGGGGAGCTGTTTTTT; CDR3 protein: CASSPSGDTGELFF
J gene: TRBJ2-3; V gene: TRBV24-1; D gene: TRBD1; clone size: .; CDR3 DNA: TGTGCCACCAGTGACAGTCCGGGACAGGGAGAGGATACGCAGTATTTT; CDR3 protein: CATSDSPGQGEDTQYF
J gene: TRBJ2-1; V gene: TRBV18; D gene: .; clone size: once; CDR3 DNA: TGTGCCAGCTCACCACTAGGGGGCTCCTACAATGAGCAGTTCTTC; CDR3 protein: CASSPLGGSYNEQFF
J gene: TRBJ1-1; V gene: TRBV5-6; D gene: TRBD1; clone size: few; CDR3 DNA: TGTGCCAGCAGCTTCCCGATCTACAGGGGGGAAGTAGGCACTGAAGCTTTCTTT; CDR3 protein: CASSFPIYRGEVGTEAFF
J gene: TRBJ2-1; V gene: TRBV30; D gene: TRBD2; clone size: .; CDR3 DNA: TGTGCCTGGAGTGTACAAGTAGCGGGCCTCAATGAGCAGTTCTTC; CDR3 protein: CAWSVQVAGLNEQFF
J gene: TRBJ2-5; V gene: TRBV5-1; D gene: .; clone size: .; CDR3 DNA: TGCGCCAGCAGCTTGAGGGGAGTCCAAGAGACCCAGTACTTC; CDR3 protein: CASSLRGVQETQYF
J gene: TRBJ1-6; V gene: TRBV4-1; D gene: TRBD1; clone size: .; CDR3 DNA: TGCGCCAGCAGAGGACAGGGGAATTCACCCCTCCACTTT; CDR3 protein: CASRGQGNSPLHF
J gene: TRBJ2-3; V gene: TRBV7-9; D gene: .; clone size: .; CDR3 DNA: TGTGCCAGCAGCACGTCAGACAGGATCACAGATACGCAGTATTTT; CDR3 protein: CASSTSDRITDTQYF
J gene: TRBJ1-2; V gene: TRBV4-1; D gene: TRBD1; clone size: .; CDR3 DNA: TGCGCCAGCAGATCGCCGGGACAGGGGCCTCTGGGTGGCTACACCTTC; CDR3 protein: CASRSPGQGPLGGYTF
J gene: TRBJ1-5; V gene: TRBV18; D gene: .; clone size: .; CDR3 DNA: TGTGCCAGCTCCCCTCAGGGCCGCGATCAGCCCCAGCATTTT; CDR3 protein: CASSPQGRDQPQHF
J gene: TRBJ1-4; V gene: TRBV7-2; D gene: .; clone size: .; CDR3 DNA: TGTGCCAGCAGCCCATCGGGCTCGGTGGAAAAACTGTTTTTT; CDR3 protein: CASSPSGSVEKLFF
J gene: TRBJ1-2; V gene: TRBV24-1; D gene: .; clone size: .; CDR3 DNA: TGTGCCACCAGTGACCCACAGGGTGGCTATGGCTACACCTTC; CDR3 protein: CATSDPQGGYGYTF
J gene: TRBJ2-1; V gene: TRBV5-4; D gene: .; clone size: .; CDR3 DNA: TGTGCCAGCAGCTCCGGGACTCCAAATTACAATGAGCAGTTCTTC; CDR3 protein: CASSSGTPNYNEQFF
J gene: TRBJ1-2; V gene: TRBV6-5; D gene: .; clone size: .; CDR3 DNA: TGTGCCAGCAGTTCGACCCCAGATTATGGCTACACCTTC; CDR3 protein: CASSSTPDYGYTF
J gene: TRBJ1-5; V gene: TRBV19; D gene: .; clone size: .; CDR3 DNA: TGTGCCAGTAGTATACCCCCCAATCAGCCCCAGCATTTT; CDR3 protein: CASSIPPNQPQHF
J gene: TRBJ1-1; V gene: TRBV29-1; D gene: .; clone size: .; CDR3 DNA: TGCAGCGTTGTTGGCGGGGAGGTTGATACTGAAGCTTTCTTT; CDR3 protein: CSVVGGEVDTEAFF
J gene: TRBJ2-2; V gene: TRBV5-4; D gene: TRBD1; clone size: .; CDR3 DNA: TGTGCCAGCAGCTCGCCGCCGGGGACAGAGAACACCGGGGAGCTGTTTTTT; CDR3 protein: CASSSPPGTENTGELFF
J gene: TRBJ1-2; V gene: TRBV6-5; D gene: .; clone size: few; CDR3 DNA: TGTGCCAGCGGAGAGACTGGGGACCTCTATGGCTACACCTTC; CDR3 protein: CASGETGDLYGYTF
J gene: TRBJ1-5; V gene: TRBV7-9; D gene: .; clone size: .; CDR3 DNA: TGTGCCAGCAGCCAAGAGGGGCGGCAGCCCCAGCATTTT; CDR3 protein: CASSQEGRQPQHF
J gene: TRBJ2-5; V gene: TRBV6-5; D gene: TRBD2; clone size: .; CDR3 DNA: TGTGCCAGCCGGGAGGACCTGTTAGGAGAGACCCAGTACTTC; CDR3 protein: CASREDLLGETQYF
J gene: TRBJ1-2; V gene: TRBV9; D gene: .; clone size: .; CDR3 DNA: TGTGCCAGCAGCGTAGCTGCAGGAAACTATGGCTACACCTTC; CDR3 protein: CASSVAAGNYGYTF
J gene: TRBJ2-2; V gene: TRBV7-8; D gene: .; clone size: .; CDR3 DNA: TGTGCCAGCAGCTTAGACCGTGCCGGGGAGCTGTTTTTT; CDR3 protein: CASSLDRAGELFF
J gene: TRBJ1-2; V gene: TRBV10-2; D gene: .; clone size: .; CDR3 DNA: TGCGCCAGCAGTAAGACGGAAAATGGCTACACCTTC; CDR3 protein: CASSKTENGYTF
J gene: TRBJ2-6; V gene: TRBV4-1; D gene: .; clone size: .; CDR3 DNA: TGCGCCAGCAGCCAAGCGGTAGGGGATGGGGCCAACGTCCTGACTTTC; CDR3 protein: CASSQAVGDGANVLTF
J gene: TRBJ2-1; V gene: TRBV19; D gene: .; clone size: .; CDR3 DNA: TGTGCCAGTAGTACCTTACAGGGAAATTGGGGTGAGCAGTTCTTC; CDR3 protein: CASSTLQGNWGEQFF
J gene: TRBJ1-4; V gene: TRBV3-1/TRBV3-2; D gene: .; clone size: once; CDR3 DNA: TGTGCCAGCAGCCCACCGGGACTGGGGAATGAAAAACTGTTTTTT; CDR3 protein: CASSPPGLGNEKLFF
J gene: TRBJ1-2; V gene: TRBV2; D gene: .; clone size: .; CDR3 DNA: TGTGCCAGCAGTGAAGCCCCGGCACCCCGAGCGGGCTACACCTTC; CDR3 protein: CASSEAPAPRAGYTF
J gene: TRBJ1-4; V gene: TRBV18; D gene: .; clone size: .; CDR3 DNA: TGTGCCAGCTCACGGGTATTGGAAAAACTGTTTTTT; CDR3 protein: CASSRVLEKLFF
J gene: TRBJ1-6; V gene: TRBV7-2; D gene: TRBD1; clone size: .; CDR3 DNA: TGTGCCAGCAGCTCGACCGGGACAGGGTCCTTACCCCTCCACTTT; CDR3 protein: CASSSTGTGSLPLHF
J gene: TRBJ1-1; V gene: TRBV11-3; D gene: .; clone size: .; CDR3 DNA: TGTGCCAGCAGCTCAGAGGGTAACACTGAAGCTTTCTTT; CDR3 protein: CASSSEGNTEAFF
J gene: TRBJ2-5; V gene: TRBV2; D gene: TRBD1; clone size: .; CDR3 DNA: TGTGCCAGCGGGACAGCAGAGACCCAGTACTTC; CDR3 protein: CASGTAETQYF
J gene: TRBJ1-1; V gene: TRBV9; D gene: TRBD1; clone size: .; CDR3 DNA: TGTGCCAGCAGCCCCCGGGGACAGAAGAACACTGAAGCTTTCTTT; CDR3 protein: CASSPRGQKNTEAFF
J gene: TRBJ1-3; V gene: TRBV2; D gene: .; clone size: .; CDR3 DNA: TGTGCCAGCAGTGAACTGGGAAGGAGTGCTGGAAACACCATATATTTT; CDR3 protein: CASSELGRSAGNTIYF
J gene: TRBJ2-5; V gene: TRBV19; D gene: TRBD2; clone size: .; CDR3 DNA: TGTGCCAGTAGCACACTAGCGGGGGGAGAGACCCAGTACTTC; CDR3 protein: CASSTLAGGETQYF
J gene: TRBJ2-1; V gene: TRBV7-9; D gene: .; clone size: few; CDR3 DNA: TGTGCCAGCAGCTTAGCGACGCCCACGGAGCAGTTCTTC; CDR3 protein: CASSLATPTEQFF
J gene: TRBJ2-2; V gene: TRBV4-3; D gene: .; clone size: .; CDR3 DNA: TGCGCCAGCAGCCAAAAAGGACTTAACACCGGGGAGCTGTTTTTT; CDR3 protein: CASSQKGLNTGELFF
J gene: TRBJ1-2; V gene: TRBV7-2; D gene: .; clone size: few; CDR3 DNA: TGTGCCAGCAGCTTTCAGGTCGGGGATGGCTACACCTTC; CDR3 protein: CASSFQVGDGYTF
J gene: TRBJ2-5; V gene: TRBV7-2; D gene: TRBD1; clone size: once; CDR3 DNA: TGTGCCAGCAGCTCGGGACAGGGTTACCAAGAGACCCAGTACTTC; CDR3 protein: CASSSGQGYQETQYF
J gene: TRBJ1-1; V gene: TRBV28; D gene: .; clone size: .; CDR3 DNA: TGTGCCAGCAGAGGTGGTGTACGCGCCACTGAAGCTTTCTTT; CDR3 protein: CASRGGVRATEAFF
J gene: TRBJ2-1; V gene: TRBV5-1; D gene: TRBD1; clone size: .; CDR3 DNA: TGCGCCAGCAGCCCAGGCCCGGCGGGACAGGGGGCGAATGAGCAGTTCTTC; CDR3 protein: CASSPGPAGQGANEQFF
J gene: TRBJ2-3; V gene: TRBV4-1; D gene: .; clone size: .; CDR3 DNA: TGCGCCAGCAGCCCCGCTAGCACAGATACGCAGTATTTT; CDR3 protein: CASSPASTDTQYF